A single sample gave rise to the 10 T cell receptor beta chains below, sequenced in a study of human T cells and chemical hapten exposure. Sample time point: patch test 1, 2 weeks after DPC sensitization. The treatment: therapeutic diphenylcyclopropenone sensitization with weekly scalp DPC. TCRdb reanalysed the RACE reads using MiXCR and keeps one entry per CDR3 protein. The profile shows 150,000 to 200,000 distinct CDR3 sequences, roughly 15% of them singletons. The specimen was whole blood, collected in connection with sensitization to the hapten diphenylcyclopropenone (DPC). The receptors were sampled from a woman aged 25 to 45 with alopecia areata. Some clones in this sample may be carry-over from other donors' samples.

This clonotype has a handful of counts. This chain joins TRBV20-1 and TRBJ2-1, with 9 bases fitting TRBD2. V lost 3 bases and J lost 6; bases outside the gene matches: 9. The CDR3 covers 15 residues. Germline CDR1 and CDR2: DFQATT and SNEGSKA (reference sequence). This CDR3 reads CSASPSGDPINEQFF. The CDR3 bases are TGCAGTGCTAGCCCTAGCGGGGATCCTATCAATGAGCAGTTCTTC.

The chain has TRBV5-1 and TRBJ2-5; 8 nucleotides match TRBD1. V lost 5 bases and J lost 4; bases outside the gene matches: 13. This CDR3 contains 16 residues. CDR1 is SGHRS and CDR2 is YFSETQ in the germline V gene. Here the CDR3 reads CASRHGQGNIIETQYF. CDR3 DNA sequence: TGCGCCAGCAGACACGGACAGGGTAATATTATAGAGACCCAGTACTTC.

This clonotype was counted between two and nine times. J is TRBJ2-7 and V is TRBV27; 8 positions agree with TRBD2. The V gene end was trimmed by 5 bases and the J gene end by 5 bases; junction bases not matched to a gene: 11. CDR1 MNHEY and CDR2 SMNVEV come from the germline V gene (reference sequence). The CDR3 is 15 residues long. The CDR3 nucleotides read TGTGCCAGCAGTCCCCCCGGGACTAGAGGGCACGAGCAGTACTTC. This gives the protein CASSPPGTRGHEQYF.

The gene calls are TRBV3-1 and TRBJ1-3, with a weak D call TRBD1 (5 bases). Germline CDR1 reads LGHDT; CDR2 reads YNNKEL (reference sequence). This CDR3 comprises 15 residues. V lost 4 bases to trimming and J lost 0 bases, with 10 bases between them. The CDR3 protein is CASSRDGHSGNTIYF. CDR3 DNA: TGTGCCAGCAGCCGAGACGGACACTCTGGAAACACCATATATTTT.

The chain carries TRBV2 and TRBJ1-2; D is undetermined. Trimming removed 4 bases from V and 6 bases from J, with 12 bases in between. The germline V gene has CDR1 SNHLY and CDR2 FYNNEI. This CDR3 comprises 13 residues. The CDR3: CASSGWSLDGYTF. CDR3 nucleotide sequence: TGTGCCAGCAGTGGGTGGTCCCTTGATGGCTACACCTTC.

This sequence joins TRBV19 and TRBJ2-2; 9 bases fit TRBD2. J gave up 4 bases and V 5 bases, and 2 bases lay outside the gene matches. CDR1 LNHDA and CDR2 SQIVND come from the germline V gene (reference sequence). The CDR3 runs to 14 residues. CDR3 protein: CASSGLARTGELFF. In nucleotides, the CDR3 is TGTGCCAGTAGTGGACTAGCGCGCACCGGGGAGCTGTTTTTT.

The chain couples TRBV7-3 to TRBJ2-1; D is perhaps TRBD2 (6 bases). From germline, CDR1 is SGHTA and CDR2 FQGTGA. The CDR3 length is 15 residues. V lost 4 bases and J lost 1, with 11 bases in between. The CDR3 bases are TGTGCCAGCAGCTCTGTGGCGGGGTCCTACAATGAGCAGTTCTTC. Encoded protein: CASSSVAGSYNEQFF.

CDR3 nucleotide sequence: TGCAGTGCTAGTTCAGGGGGCTCTGAAGCTTTCTTT. This encodes CSASSGGSEAFF. V gene TRBV20-1 combines with J gene TRBJ1-1; 8 bases are a match to TRBD1. Trimming took 3 bases from V and 6 from J; bases not matched to a gene: 3. Germline V gene lookup returns CDR1 DFQATT and CDR2 SNEGSKA (reference sequence). This CDR3 has 12 residues.

This clonotype was seen repeatedly, ten times or more. This chain uses TRBV12-3 or TRBV12-4 with TRBJ1-6; D possibly corresponds to TRBD1 (5 bases). The CDR3 is 13 residues long. V lost 6 bases, J lost 4 bases, and 7 bases lay in between. CDR3 nucleotides: TGTGCCAGCAGCAGACAGTATAATTCACCCCTCCACTTT. Encoded protein: CASSRQYNSPLHF.

This chain joins TRBV4-1 and TRBJ1-1; D might be TRBD1 (5 bases). This CDR3 comprises 15 residues. Germline CDR1 reads MGHRA; CDR2 reads YSYEKL. V lost 1 base to trimming and J lost 7 bases, with 16 bases between them. CDR3 in DNA: TGCGCCAGCAGCCAAGTATGGGACCGGTGGAGTGAAGCTTTCTTT. This sequence encodes CASSQVWDRWSEAFF.